This T cell receptor (beta chain) was recorded in a study of molecular identifiers for immune sequencing clone quantification. Study summary: Four of five RNA aliquots from approximately 20,000 or 100,000 naive CD8 T cells were sequenced.

Methods described previously were used for bulk TCR libraries, and listed TCR primers were applied. TCRdb ran MiXCR on the PCR reads and lists one entry per CDR3 protein. The sample includes 400,000 to 600,000 distinct CDR3 sequences, under 30% seen only once; the top ten take around 0.78%. The CDR3 contains 15 residues. V lost 2 bases to trimming and J lost 0 bases, with 9 bases between them. Germline V gene data show CDR1 as SEHNR and CDR2 as FQNEAQ (reference sequence). The chain carries TRBV7-9 and TRBJ2-3; tentatively, D is TRBD2 (5 bases). The sequencing input was naive CD8+ T cells from blood, with Jurkat cell RNA spiked in. Subset specified: FACS-sorted CD8+CD4-CCR7+CD45RA+ naive T cells. The TCR comes from a human donor in good health. Some libraries in this study had Jurkat cell RNA spiked in. CDR3 sequence reads: CASSLSSVSTDTQYF. The CDR3 DNA follows: TGTGCCAGCAGCTTAAGTAGCGTGAGCACAGATACGCAGTATTTT. The full variable domain, with the rest looked up from reference TRBV7-9 and TRBJ2-3, is DTGVSQNPRHKITKRGQNVTFRCDPISEHNRLYWYRQTLGQGPEFLTYFQNEAQLEKSRLLSDRFSAERPKGSFSTLEIQRTEQGDSAMYLCASSLSSVSTDTQYFGPGTRLTVL.